These 26 T cell receptor beta chains were all obtained from the same sample, sequenced in a study of blood T cell repertoires in COVID-19. The table came from immunoSEQ multiplex PCR; TCRdb's copy has only in-frame clones and leaves some out. The sample has roughly 60,000 clones, approximately 80% seen once. The sample comprised peripheral blood. Receptors originate from a human donor in a cohort sampled during active COVID-19.

The chain recombines TRBV7-3 with TRBJ2-7, with D possibly being TRBD2 (6 bases). Germline CDR1 SGHTA, CDR2 FQGTGA. This CDR3 spans 13 amino acids. Trimming removed 4 bases at V and 7 bases at J, with 14 bases between. For the CDR3, the DNA is TGTGCCAGCAGCTCAACCCTTAGCGGTGAGCAGTACTTC. Protein: CASSSTLSGEQYF.

The V call is TRBV4-2, the J call TRBJ2-1; possible D gene TRBD1, 5 bases. The CDR3 length is 16 residues. V was pared by 0 bases and J by 0 bases, with 9 bases between. Per germline, CDR1 LGHNA and CDR2 YNFKEQ. The CDR3 reads CASSQEDMSSYNEQFF. The CDR3 DNA follows: TGTGCCAGCAGCCAAGAGGACATGAGCTCCTACAATGAGCAGTTCTTC.

This chain joins TRBV30 and TRBJ2-7, with 7 bases fitting TRBD1. The V gene's germline CDR1 is GTSNPN and CDR2 SVGIG (reference sequence). The CDR3 contains 14 residues. V trimming: 1 base; J trimming: 7 bases; junction bases outside the gene matches: 10. CDR3 sequence reads: CAWSAGTAPDEQYF. CDR3 bases: TGTGCCTGGAGTGCGGGGACAGCTCCTGATGAGCAGTACTTC. The full variable domain, in which reference TRBV30 and TRBJ2-7 provide the parts outside the CDR3, is SQTIHQWPATLVQPVGSPLSLECTVEGTSNPNLYWYRQAAGRGLQLLFYSVGIGQISSEVPQNLSASRPQDRQFILSSKKLLLSDSGFYLCAWSAGTAPDEQYFGPGTRLTVT.

The chain employs TRBV10-2 and TRBJ2-5; 10 bases map to TRBD2. Losses at the gene ends were 4 bases for V and 5 bases for J; bases not matched to a gene: 7. CDR1 is WSHSY and CDR2 is SAAADI in the germline V gene. This CDR3 spans 15 amino acids. In DNA form, the CDR3 reads TGCGCCAGCAGTGGTACAGCGGGAGGGCCGGAGACCCAGTACTTC. This translates into CASSGTAGGPETQYF.

The CDR3 region has the DNA TGCGCCAGCAGCCAAGATCTTACAGGTGGGCGCGAAGCTTTCTTT. This encodes CASSQDLTGGREAFF. The rearrangement joins TRBV4-3 to TRBJ1-1; tentative D call: TRBD1 (5 bases). Trimming removed 0 bases from V and 8 bases from J, with 16 bases in between. The CDR3 length is 15 residues. CDR1 is LGHNA and CDR2 is YSLEER in the germline V gene.

The V gene is TRBV9, the J gene TRBJ2-3, with 11 bases that match TRBD2. The J segment lost 5 bases and the V segment lost 0 bases, leaving 5 bases of the junction unmatched. Germline values: CDR1 SGDLS, CDR2 YYNGEE. The CDR3 length is 16 residues. The CDR3 here is CASSVAPSGGKDTQYF. CDR3 coding DNA: TGTGCCAGCAGCGTAGCGCCTAGCGGGGGGAAAGATACGCAGTATTTT.

This clone occurred a few times. The genes are TRBV5-5 and TRBJ1-6; 8 bases align to TRBD1. Germline V lookup: CDR1 SGHKS, CDR2 YYEKEE (reference sequence). Trimming cost V 4 bases and J 15 bases; bases outside gene matches: 3. This CDR3 comprises 11 residues. CDR3 protein: CASSEGQVLHF. CDR3 coding DNA: TGTGCCAGCAGCGAGGGACAGGTCCTCCACTTT.

The CDR3 loop reads CASSPSDWNTEAFF. The CDR3 DNA reads as TGTGCCAGCAGCCCGAGCGATTGGAACACTGAAGCTTTCTTT. This rearrangement joins TRBV9 to TRBJ1-1, with D uncertain. Germline V gene data show CDR1 as SGDLS and CDR2 as YYNGEE. The CDR3 consists of 14 residues. Trimming took off 4 bases at V and 1 base at J, with 11 bases between the two ends.

The chain recombines TRBV11-1 with TRBJ2-3, with D uncertain. The germline CDR1 and CDR2 sequences are SGHAT and FQDESV (reference sequence). The V gene lost 1 base and the J gene lost 0 bases, with 11 bases spanning the gap. The CDR3 runs to 16 residues. The CDR3 DNA reads TGTGCCAGCAGCTTAGGGGCGCAGAGCAGCACAGATACGCAGTATTTT. It translates to CASSLGAQSSTDTQYF.

This chain joins TRBV28 and TRBJ1-1; unclear D gene. Germline assignment: CDR1 MDHEN and CDR2 SYDVKM. The CDR3 contains 13 residues. V was trimmed by 5 bases and J by 0 bases, leaving 7 bases between them. CDR3 bases: TGTGCCAGCAGTCCTCGGGTGAACACTGAAGCTTTCTTT. Its protein product is CASSPRVNTEAFF.

The chain employs TRBV19 and TRBJ2-3, with D possibly TRBD1 on 6 matching bases. CDR3 length equals 15 residues. The ends were cut back, 3 bases at V and 5 bases at J, with 15 bases in the middle. From germline, CDR1 is LNHDA and CDR2 SQIVND (reference sequence). As DNA, the CDR3 is TGTGCCAGTAGTATTTTTGCAGGGGTCGGAGATACGCAGTATTTT. Its translation: CASSIFAGVGDTQYF.

This chain connects TRBV25-1 to TRBJ1-1; D call uncertain. Germline V CDR1 and CDR2: MGHDK, SYGVNS. The CDR3 runs 12 residues. The V and J ends lost 8 bases and 7 bases respectively, with 14 bases between them. Here the CDR3 DNA reads TGTGCCAGCCGCCAGGTTGGAGGTGAAGCTTTCTTT. Encoded protein: CASRQVGGEAFF.

The rearrangement joins TRBV4-3 to TRBJ1-4; weak D call: TRBD1 (6 bases). The CDR3 covers 17 residues. Germline CDR1 reads LGHNA; CDR2 reads YSLEER. Trimming took 0 bases from V and 10 from J, leaving 21 bases between them. This CDR3 is CASSQERATGPAAKLFF. DNA for the CDR3: TGCGCCAGCAGCCAAGAGAGGGCCACAGGGCCCGCGGCAAAACTGTTTTTT.

The chain recombines TRBV18 with TRBJ2-2; 9 bases match TRBD1. The CDR3 covers 15 residues. Germline-derived CDR1 and CDR2 are KGHSH and LQKENI. V shed 1 base and J 3 bases; nucleotides not matched to a gene: 0. CDR3 sequence: CASSPRQGDTGELFF. CDR3 nucleotide sequence: TGTGCCAGCTCACCACGACAGGGGGACACCGGGGAGCTGTTTTTT.

This clone was seen at least ten times. The chain recombines TRBV5-1 with TRBJ2-5, with a tentative D call TRBD2 (5 bases). Trimming took 0 bases from V and 1 from J, leaving 16 bases between them. The CDR3 sequence is 17 residues long. The germline gives CDR1 SGHRS, CDR2 YFSETQ. The CDR3 region has the DNA TGCGCCAGCAGCTTGGCCCGGGGTGGGGAAACCCAAGAGACCCAGTACTTC. Protein product: CASSLARGGETQETQYF.

This chain uses TRBV9 with TRBJ1-2, with 7 nucleotides matching TRBD1. Trimming removed 3 bases from V and 6 bases from J; junction bases left unmatched: 8. Germline lookup yields CDR1 SGDLS and CDR2 YYNGEE. This CDR3 contains 14 residues. The CDR3 bases are TGTGCCAGCAGCGGGAACAGGGGACTTAATGGCTACACCTTC. This gives the protein CASSGNRGLNGYTF. Combining the CDR3 with reference TRBV9 and TRBJ1-2 gives the whole variable domain DSGVTQTPKHLITATGQRVTLRCSPRSGDLSVYWYQQSLDQGLQFLIQYYNGEERAKGNILERFSAQQFPDLHSELNLSSLELGDSALYFCASSGNRGLNGYTFGSGTRLTVV.

This clone came up once. The chain joins TRBV27 to TRBJ1-1, with TRBD1 as a possible D gene (6 bases). The CDR3 runs 14 residues. Trimming shortened V by 3 bases and J by 4 bases, and 12 bases separated the two germline ends. Per germline, CDR1 MNHEY and CDR2 SMNVEV (reference sequence). Here the CDR3 reads CASSFWEGGTEAFF. Written as DNA, the CDR3 is TGTGCCAGCAGTTTTTGGGAAGGGGGCACTGAAGCTTTCTTT.

The chain joins TRBV5-1 to TRBJ2-7, with D perhaps TRBD1 (6 bases). In germline, CDR1 is SGHRS, CDR2 YFSETQ. The CDR3 spans 16 residues. Trimming cost V 0 bases and J 1 base, with 14 bases left between them. The CDR3 nucleotides are TGCGCCAGCAGCTTGGGGGCCCTACAGGGTTCCTACGAGCAGTACTTC. Translated: CASSLGALQGSYEQYF.

The V and J genes are TRBV10-1 and TRBJ2-5; D is unclear. The CDR3 loop spans 13 amino acids. Looked up from germline, CDR1 is WNHNN and CDR2 is SYGVQD (reference sequence). V lost 2 bases and J lost 0, with 4 bases in between. The CDR3 protein is CASSEGNQETQYF. CDR3 bases: TGCGCCAGCAGTGAGGGCAACCAAGAGACCCAGTACTTC.

The sample holds one count of this clone. The rearrangement links TRBV7-2 to TRBJ1-1, with a possible D match to TRBD1 (5 bases). CDR1 is SGHTA and CDR2 is FQGNSA in the germline V gene. Trimming pared 2 bases from V and 5 bases from J, leaving 12 bases between. The CDR3 loop spans 14 amino acids. CDR3 DNA: TGTGCCAGCAGCTTATACGGGGGATCGACTGAAGCTTTCTTT. Translating it yields CASSLYGGSTEAFF.

DNA of the CDR3: TGTGCCAGCCTGTGGTTAAGGGGAGGCTACACCTTC. This encodes CASLWLRGGYTF. The chain joins TRBV28 to TRBJ1-2; TRBD1 might be the D (5 bases). V was pared by 8 bases and J by 8 bases, with 15 bases between. In germline, CDR1 is MDHEN, CDR2 SYDVKM. This CDR3 region has 12 residues.

This rearrangement joins TRBV11-3 to TRBJ2-3, with 11 bases that match TRBD2. With 5 bases clipped from V and 1 base from J, the junction kept 8 bases outside the gene matches. CDR1 is SGHNT, CDR2 YENEEA, per germline. The CDR3 is 17 residues long. CDR3 in DNA: TGTGCCAGCAGCGCCTTAGCGGGGGGGCCGGGCACAGATACGCAGTATTTT. Its protein product is CASSALAGGPGTDTQYF.

V usage is TRBV10-3 and J usage is TRBJ1-5, with 7 bases aligning to TRBD1. With 10 bases clipped from V and 4 bases from J, the junction kept 13 bases outside the gene matches. The CDR3 length is 15 residues. Looked up from germline, CDR1 is ENHRY and CDR2 is SYGVKD. The CDR3 loop reads CATRQGGQVNQPQHF. Written as DNA, the CDR3 is TGTGCCACCCGGCAGGGAGGACAGGTAAATCAGCCCCAGCATTTT.

The gene calls are TRBV5-1 and TRBJ1-3; D gene unclear. Per the germline V gene, CDR1 is SGHRS and CDR2 is YFSETQ. This CDR3 region has 12 residues. The V end was cut by 0 bases, the J end by 5 bases, with 3 bases between. As DNA, the CDR3 is TGCGCCAGCAGCTTGGACAGAAACACCATATATTTT. Encoded protein: CASSLDRNTIYF.

The chain recombines TRBV25-1 with TRBJ1-2; D unresolved. V was pared by 3 bases and J by 8 bases, with 13 bases between. The CDR3 totals 13 residues. The germline V gene encodes CDR1 MGHDK and CDR2 SYGVNS. CDR3 residues: CASSDRTGSGYTF. In nucleotides, the CDR3 is TGTGCCAGCAGTGACCGGACGGGAAGCGGCTACACCTTC.

The V and J genes are TRBV6-5 and TRBJ2-7, with a weak D call TRBD2 (5 bases). Deletions cut 8 bases from V and 3 bases from J, with 14 bases between. This CDR3 comprises 13 residues. Germline values: CDR1 MNHEY, CDR2 SVGAGI. DNA of the CDR3: TGTGCCAGCTCTACGGACGCGGGCTACGAGCAGTACTTC. Amino acid sequence: CASSTDAGYEQYF.